The 20 T cell receptor beta chains reported below all come from one sample, sequenced in a study of OX40 agonist ivuxolimab in advanced cancers. TCRdb keeps only in-frame clones here, not all; method: immunoSEQ multiplex PCR. Here the sample spans 50,000 or so clones, about 80% being singletons. The sequencing used CD4+ or CD8+ T cells sorted from blood, collected in a trial of the OX40 agonist ivuxolimab. These receptors were obtained from an adult with an advanced solid tumor such as melanoma, head and neck, liver or kidney cancer.

V usage is TRBV27 and J usage is TRBJ1-1; tentatively, D is TRBD1 (5 bases). This CDR3 region has 13 residues. The germline V gene has CDR1 MNHEY and CDR2 SMNVEV (reference sequence). V lost 2 bases and J lost 3, with 7 bases in between. CDR3: CASSLGHDTEAFF. The CDR3 nucleotides are TGTGCCAGCAGTTTAGGACATGACACTGAAGCTTTCTTT.

The V gene is TRBV10-3, the J gene TRBJ1-4, with a possible D match to TRBD1 (5 bases). The CDR3 has 14 amino acids. V was clipped by 0 bases and J by 8 bases, with 10 bases between them. The germline V gene encodes CDR1 ENHRY and CDR2 SYGVKD. DNA of the CDR3: TGTGCCATCAGTGAGTCGGGCGGGGGAGAAAAACTGTTTTTT. It is translated as CAISESGGGEKLFF.

The chain couples TRBV7-9 to TRBJ2-7; 9 positions match TRBD1. The CDR3 length is 16 residues. With 1 base clipped from V and 3 bases from J, the junction kept 7 bases outside the gene matches. Germline V gene data show CDR1 as SEHNR and CDR2 as FQNEAQ (reference sequence). CDR3 nucleotide sequence: TGTGCCAGCAGCTTAGTTTCGGGACAGGGAAGCTACGAGCAGTACTTC. Translation gives CASSLVSGQGSYEQYF.

This clone was counted only a few times. The chain couples TRBV5-1 to TRBJ1-5; 10 nucleotides agree with TRBD1. The CDR3 spans 15 residues. The germline V gene encodes CDR1 SGHRS and CDR2 YFSETQ. J gave up 5 bases and V 2 bases, and 4 bases lay outside the gene matches. The CDR3 protein is CASSLTGTGDQPQHF. The CDR3 bases are TGCGCCAGCAGCTTAACCGGGACAGGGGATCAGCCCCAGCATTTT.

The chain carries TRBV28 and TRBJ2-3; 8 bases are a match to TRBD1. The CDR3 loop spans 15 amino acids. Germline V gives CDR1 MDHEN, CDR2 SYDVKM. J gave up 5 bases and V 2 bases, and 6 bases lay outside the gene matches. CDR3 in DNA: TGTGCCAGCAGTTTACCAGGGGGCATGGGAGATACGCAGTATTTT. Encoded protein: CASSLPGGMGDTQYF.

The chain recombines TRBV7-2 with TRBJ2-5, with a weak D call TRBD1 (6 bases). This CDR3 has 15 residues. Trimming took 3 bases from V and 5 from J, leaving 16 bases between them. Looked up from germline, CDR1 is SGHTA and CDR2 is FQGNSA. The CDR3 loop is CASSFERGNKETQYF. The DNA for the CDR3 is TGTGCCAGCAGCTTCGAAAGGGGGAACAAGGAGACCCAGTACTTC.

V and J are TRBV5-1 and TRBJ1-6; D may be TRBD1 (5 bases). V was clipped by 3 bases and J by 0 bases, with 13 bases between them. The CDR3 is 17 amino acids. Germline CDR1 SGHRS, CDR2 YFSETQ. The chain's CDR3 is CASSYWDGISYNSPLHF. CDR3 nucleotide sequence: TGCGCCAGCAGCTATTGGGACGGGATCTCCTATAATTCACCCCTCCACTTT.

The chain carries TRBV7-9 and TRBJ2-1, with D maybe TRBD2 (6 bases). This CDR3 is 16 amino acids long. Germline V gene data show CDR1 as SEHNR and CDR2 as FQNEAQ (reference sequence). The V end was cut by 0 bases, the J end by 6 bases, with 15 bases between. The CDR3 DNA follows: TGTGCCAGCAGCTTAGCAACGGGAGTTCCCCTCAATGAGCAGTTCTTC. It codes for CASSLATGVPLNEQFF.

The rearrangement joins TRBV7-2 to TRBJ2-2, with D perhaps matching TRBD2 (5 bases). Germline V CDR1 and CDR2: SGHTA, FQGNSA. CDR3 length: 14 residues. V lost 2 bases and J lost 8, with 12 bases in between. The CDR3 reads CASSLMSGKGELFF. The CDR3 DNA sequence: TGTGCCAGCAGCTTAATGTCGGGGAAAGGGGAGCTGTTTTTT. The full variable domain, in which reference TRBV7-2 and TRBJ2-2 provide the parts outside the CDR3, is GAGVSQSPSNKVTEKGKDVELRCDPISGHTALYWYRQSLGQGLEFLIYFQGNSAPDKSGLPSDRFSAERTGGSVSTLTIQRTQQEDSAVYLCASSLMSGKGELFFGEGSRLTVL.

The V call is TRBV5-1, the J call TRBJ2-7, with D maybe TRBD1 (5 bases). The CDR3 is 15 residues long. CDR1 SGHRS and CDR2 YFSETQ come from the germline V gene. V was shortened by 4 bases and J by 5 bases, with 19 bases between the two germline ends. CDR3 sequence: CASSGTGPFVNEQYF. The CDR3 DNA sequence: TGCGCCAGCAGCGGAACAGGTCCGTTCGTGAACGAGCAGTACTTC. Together with reference TRBV5-1 and TRBJ2-7, the CDR3 gives the full variable domain: KAGVTQTPRYLIKTRGQQVTLSCSPISGHRSVSWYQQTPGQGLQFLFEYFSETQRNKGNFPGRFSGRQFSNSRSEMNVSTLELGDSALYLCASSGTGPFVNEQYFGPGTRLTVT.

This clone was counted a few times. The genes are TRBV7-8 and TRBJ1-1; D unresolved. The V end lost 5 bases, the J end lost 2 bases, and 6 bases lay between the germline ends. Per germline, CDR1 SGHVS and CDR2 FQNEAQ. This CDR3 region has 12 residues. The CDR3 bases are TGTGCCAGCAGCCGATCCAACACTGAAGCTTTCTTT. Translation: CASSRSNTEAFF.

The CDR3 sequence: CASSGDWGGRVEQYF. In DNA, the CDR3 is TGTGCCAGCAGCGGGGACTGGGGGGGCCGGGTCGAGCAGTACTTC. The rearrangement uses TRBV9 and TRBJ2-7; a possible D gene is TRBD2 (7 bases). CDR3 length equals 15 residues. V lost 3 bases, J lost 6 bases, and 19 bases lay in between. The germline V gene has CDR1 SGDLS and CDR2 YYNGEE.

The chain links TRBV6-5 to TRBJ2-1; 7 nucleotides line up with TRBD2. CDR3 length: 16 residues. The germline gives CDR1 MNHEY, CDR2 SVGAGI. Trimming took 0 bases from V and 5 from J; bases not matched to a gene: 7. The CDR3 DNA reads as TGTGCCAGCAGTTACTCGGCGGGAGTAATCCACAATGAGCAGTTCTTC. Translating gives CASSYSAGVIHNEQFF.

This sequence joins TRBV19 and TRBJ2-1; possibly TRBD2 for D (5 bases). Germline V gene data show CDR1 as LNHDA and CDR2 as SQIVND (reference sequence). This CDR3 is built from 18 residues. Trimming shortened V by 4 bases and J by 0 bases, and 19 bases separated the two germline ends. The CDR3: CASSTPRGSGLSYNEQFF. DNA for the CDR3: TGTGCCAGTAGTACCCCAAGAGGGAGTGGACTCTCCTACAATGAGCAGTTCTTC.

This clone was counted between two and nine times. V and J are TRBV5-6 and TRBJ1-2, with 9 positions matching TRBD1. Losses at the gene ends were 2 bases for V and 7 bases for J; bases not matched to a gene: 6. This CDR3 is 14 amino acids long. Germline values: CDR1 SGHDT, CDR2 YYEEEE. This chain's CDR3 is CASSLNRGQGGYTF. The DNA for the CDR3 is TGTGCCAGCAGCTTAAACAGGGGGCAGGGTGGCTACACCTTC.

The CDR3 here is CASSQGGEPNSPLHF. The CDR3 DNA sequence: TGCGCCAGCAGCCAAGGAGGGGAACCTAACTCACCCCTCCACTTT. The chain is built from TRBV4-1 and TRBJ1-6; a weak D match, TRBD1 (5 bases). CDR3 length: 15 residues. Trimming removed 1 base from V and 10 bases from J, with 14 bases in between. In germline, CDR1 is MGHRA, CDR2 YSYEKL.

Here the CDR3 reads CASRAEHADTQYF. The CDR3 DNA follows: TGTGCCAGCAGGGCAGAGCATGCAGATACGCAGTATTTT. V and J are TRBV2 and TRBJ2-3, with D unresolved. The V and J ends lost 6 bases and 4 bases respectively, with 11 bases between them. The germline V gene has CDR1 SNHLY and CDR2 FYNNEI. This CDR3 contains 13 residues.

A single count supports this clone. This sequence joins TRBV11-2 and TRBJ1-4, with D hard to call. The germline V gene encodes CDR1 SGHAT and CDR2 FQNNGV. V lost 3 bases, J lost 8 bases, and 10 bases lay in between. The CDR3 is 13 amino acids. CDR3 region: CASSFEGREKLFF. In DNA, the CDR3 is TGTGCCAGCAGCTTTGAGGGCCGCGAAAAACTGTTTTTT.

The chain employs TRBV14 and TRBJ2-1; D might be TRBD2 (6 bases). There are 18 residues in the CDR3. The germline V and J ends were trimmed by 3 bases and 8 bases, with 26 bases remaining between them. Germline assignment: CDR1 SGHDN and CDR2 FVKESK. CDR3 in DNA: TGTGCCAGCAGCCACGAAGGAGTAGCGGTAAACCTTTTGGATGAGCAGTTCTTC. It codes for CASSHEGVAVNLLDEQFF.

V is TRBV10-1 and J is TRBJ2-7, with 9 nucleotides matching TRBD1. Germline V gives CDR1 WNHNN, CDR2 SYGVQD (reference sequence). The length of the CDR3 is 14 residues. After removal of 5 bases from V and 4 bases from J, the junction contained 6 bases not matched to a gene. Here the CDR3 reads CASSTGTGKYEQYF. DNA for the CDR3: TGCGCCAGCAGTACCGGGACAGGGAAGTACGAGCAGTACTTC.